The rows below give T cell receptor beta chains drawn from one sample of a study of blood T cell repertoires in COVID-19. The repertoire was sequenced with immunoSEQ multiplex PCR; TCRdb's copy has only in-frame clones and lacks some. The profile shows a few hundred thousand clones, 80% to 90% of them singletons. The sequencing input was PBMCs or T cells enriched from blood (not recorded which). The receptor set was obtained from a young woman in a cohort exposed to, infected with or recovered from COVID-19 (not recorded which). Both conserved end residues are part of each CDR3. D genes are given only for firm matches. Clone size is shown for a subset of rows, as once, few, many or a class of expanded clone.

V gene,D gene,J gene,clone size,CDR3 DNA,CDR3 protein
TRBV4-1,.,TRBJ2-7,.,TGCGCCAGCAGCCAACGGGGTTCCGGGGAGCAGTACTTC,CASSQRGSGEQYF
TRBV5-1,.,TRBJ2-5,.,TGCGCCACCTCCCTATACGGTTTCCCGGAGACCCAGTACTTC,CATSLYGFPETQYF
TRBV24-1,.,TRBJ1-1,once,TGTGCCACCCAAAAGACCTCAGGGTACACTGAAGCTTTCTTT,CATQKTSGYTEAFF
TRBV14,TRBD1,TRBJ2-7,once,TGTGCCAGCAGCCAAAGGACAGGCGTGGGCGAGCAGTACTTC,CASSQRTGVGEQYF
TRBV15,.,TRBJ1-5,.,TGTGCCACCAGCAGAGATACAGGACGCAATCAGCCCCAGCATTTT,CATSRDTGRNQPQHF
TRBV2,TRBD2,TRBJ2-3,.,TGTGCCAGCAGGAAGGGGACTAGCGACACAGATACGCAGTATTTT,CASRKGTSDTDTQYF
TRBV28,.,TRBJ1-6,.,TGTGCCAGCAGTTTAGGGGGAAACAGGGATTCACCCCTCCACTTT,CASSLGGNRDSPLHF
TRBV9,.,TRBJ2-7,once,TGTGCCAGCAGCGTAGCCAGCGGCTCCTACGAGCAGTACTTC,CASSVASGSYEQYF
TRBV28,TRBD1,TRBJ2-2,few,TGTGCCAGCAGTGGCAGGGGGCGGGACACCGGGGAGCTGTTTTTT,CASSGRGRDTGELFF
TRBV28,.,TRBJ2-2,once,TGTGCCAGCAGCCCTCGCGCCAGGGGCGCGGGCACCGGGGAGCTGTTTTTT,CASSPRARGAGTGELFF
TRBV6-5,.,TRBJ1-1,.,TGTGCCAGCAGGCCCATCGGGGGGGCAGACACTGAAGCTTTCTTT,CASRPIGGADTEAFF
TRBV27,.,TRBJ1-6,.,TGTGCCAGCAGTCCAGGACACTTCTATAATTCACCCCTCCACTTT,CASSPGHFYNSPLHF
TRBV19,TRBD1,TRBJ1-4,.,TGTGCCAGTAGTTCGACAGGGGAGAATGAAAAACTGTTTTTT,CASSSTGENEKLFF
TRBV30,.,TRBJ1-1,.,TGTGCCTGGAGTGTATCGGGGAGCACTGAAGCTTTCTTT,CAWSVSGSTEAFF
TRBV2,.,TRBJ2-2,.,TGTGCCAGCAGCGTTGAAACAGGGCCCACCGGGGAGCTGTTTTTT,CASSVETGPTGELFF
TRBV2,TRBD2,TRBJ2-7,.,TGTGCCAGCATTACTAGCGGGAGGGCGTCGACCTACGAGCAGTACTTC,CASITSGRASTYEQYF
TRBV2,TRBD2,TRBJ2-7,.,TGTGCCAGCAGTGAAAGGGCCAGGCAGGGACTAGCGGGGGGGCGCCACGAGCAGTACTTC,CASSERARQGLAGGRHEQYF
TRBV7-9,.,TRBJ1-2,.,TGTGCCAGCAGCTTAGGTCTACGAGGATCCGACGGCTACACCTTC,CASSLGLRGSDGYTF
TRBV5-1,TRBD1,TRBJ2-1,.,TGCGCCAGCAGCATCTCCGGGACAGGGGGTACTAATGAGCAGTTCTTC,CASSISGTGGTNEQFF
TRBV3-1/TRBV3-2,TRBD1,TRBJ2-3,.,TGTGCCAGCAGCCAAGATAACAGGGGTACGCAGTATTTT,CASSQDNRGTQYF
TRBV6-1,.,TRBJ1-4,.,TGTGCCAGCAGTTTGGGGACTAGGGGGGAAAAACTGTTTTTT,CASSLGTRGEKLFF
TRBV28,TRBD2,TRBJ2-1,.,TGTGCCAGCAGTTCACTAGCGGGGTCCACAATCAATGAGCAGTTCTTC,CASSSLAGSTINEQFF
TRBV5-6,TRBD1,TRBJ2-4,.,TGTGCCAGCAGCCAATACAGGGGGATGAACGCCAAAAACATTCAGTACTTC,CASSQYRGMNAKNIQYF
TRBV7-2,TRBD2,TRBJ2-3,.,TGTGCCAGCAGCTTTGCGGGGGGGCCGGGAGATACGCAGTATTTT,CASSFAGGPGDTQYF
TRBV28,.,TRBJ1-5,.,TGTGCCAGCAGTCAACAGGGTCAGCCCCAGCATTTT,CASSQQGQPQHF
TRBV6-1,.,TRBJ1-5,.,TGTGCCAGCAGTGAAGCAGACAGCTATAGCAATCAGCCCCAGCATTTT,CASSEADSYSNQPQHF
TRBV6-1,.,TRBJ1-3,once,TGTGCCAGCAGTGAAGTTCACTTGGGACAAGTCGGAAACACCATATATTTT,CASSEVHLGQVGNTIYF
TRBV7-9,.,TRBJ2-1,.,TGTGCCAGCAGCTTAGGGAGGCTCCTCTCAGACAATGAGCAGTTCTTC,CASSLGRLLSDNEQFF
TRBV19,TRBD1,TRBJ1-1,.,TGTGCCAGCACGACAGGGGCCTGGGGCACTGAAGCTTTCTTT,CASTTGAWGTEAFF
TRBV10-2,.,TRBJ1-4,.,TGCGCCAGTACTCCGGGACACCGGAAGGTAGAACTGTTTTTT,CASTPGHRKVELFF
TRBV27,.,TRBJ1-5,.,TGTGCCAGCAGTTTGGCCCCGCCGAATCAGCCCCAGCATTTT,CASSLAPPNQPQHF
TRBV30,TRBD2,TRBJ2-7,.,TGTGCCTGGGGTAGCGGGAGCGCCTACGAGCAGTACTTC,CAWGSGSAYEQYF
TRBV2,TRBD1,TRBJ1-5,.,TGTGCCAGCAGGGGGACAGGGAGTGGTCCCCAGCATTTT,CASRGTGSGPQHF
TRBV5-1,.,TRBJ2-1,once,TGCGCCAGCAGCTTGGAACACAACTCCTACAATGAGCAGTTCTTC,CASSLEHNSYNEQFF
TRBV6-5,.,TRBJ1-2,once,TGTGCCAGCAGTAGCCAGGGTCCTGGCTATGGCTACACCTTC,CASSSQGPGYGYTF
TRBV9,TRBD2,TRBJ2-1,.,TGTGCCAGCAGCTTAAGCGGGAGACTTTACTACAATGAGCAGTTCTTC,CASSLSGRLYYNEQFF
TRBV20-1,.,TRBJ2-3,.,TGCAGTGCTAGTGGTACGCCAGAAAAACCAACGTCCACAGATACGCAGTATTTT,CSASGTPEKPTSTDTQYF
TRBV5-6,.,TRBJ1-2,.,TGTGCCAGCAGCTTACAAAATCTTTTTAATGGCTACACCTTC,CASSLQNLFNGYTF
TRBV7-8,.,TRBJ1-6,.,TGTGCCAGCAGCACGGGTTCGAATAATTCACCCCTCCACTTT,CASSTGSNNSPLHF
TRBV5-1,.,TRBJ2-3,.,TGCGCCAGCAGCCCCCAGGGGGGCGCAGATACGCAGTATTTT,CASSPQGGADTQYF
TRBV20-1,TRBD1,TRBJ1-3,.,TGCAGTGCTAGTACCACTTCGGGACAGAGTGGAAACACCATATATTTT,CSASTTSGQSGNTIYF
TRBV28,TRBD1,TRBJ2-5,.,TGTGCCAGCAGTTTAGCCCCCGGGGACAGCTTCCAAGAGACCCAGTACTTC,CASSLAPGDSFQETQYF
TRBV10-2,TRBD1,TRBJ1-1,.,TGCGCCAGCGCCCGGGACAGCTACAACACTGAAGCTTTCTTT,CASARDSYNTEAFF
TRBV19,.,TRBJ2-6,.,TGTGCCAGTAGTATAGGGCGGAACTCTGGGGCCAACGTCCTGACTTTC,CASSIGRNSGANVLTF
TRBV27,.,TRBJ2-3,.,TGTGCCAGCGCGGGTTTTCAAGATACGCAGTATTTT,CASAGFQDTQYF
TRBV2,TRBD2,TRBJ2-1,.,TGTGCCGTCCAGAGTGATAGCGGGAGCAGAAATGAGCAGTTCTTC,CAVQSDSGSRNEQFF
TRBV27,TRBD2,TRBJ2-7,.,TGTGCCAGCAGTTCGGCGGGAGGACCGTCCTACGAGCAGTACTTC,CASSSAGGPSYEQYF
TRBV9,TRBD2,TRBJ2-5,.,TGTGCCAGCAGCGTAGAAGGGTTCAGCGGGAGGGCTGGAATCCAAGAGACCCAGTACTTC,CASSVEGFSGRAGIQETQYF